This T cell receptor beta chain was found in a study of blood T cell repertoires in COVID-19. The CDR3 sequence is 15 residues long. V lost 8 bases, J lost 4 bases, and 13 bases stayed unmatched. CDR1 MNHEY and CDR2 SMNVEV come from the germline V gene (reference sequence). Some clones are missing from TCRdb's copy, which holds only in-frame ones; the method was immunoSEQ multiplex PCR. The profile shows about 210,000 clones, about 87% of them singletons. The V call is TRBV27, the J call TRBJ2-7; TRBD2 aligns across 8 bases. The origin of this receptor is a man aged 18 to 35 with acute COVID-19. Sequenced input: PBMCs or T cells enriched from blood (not recorded which). For the CDR3, the DNA is TGTGCCAGCGGCCCTACTAGCGGTTCAAATTACGAGCAGTACTTC. The encoded protein is CASGPTSGSNYEQYF.